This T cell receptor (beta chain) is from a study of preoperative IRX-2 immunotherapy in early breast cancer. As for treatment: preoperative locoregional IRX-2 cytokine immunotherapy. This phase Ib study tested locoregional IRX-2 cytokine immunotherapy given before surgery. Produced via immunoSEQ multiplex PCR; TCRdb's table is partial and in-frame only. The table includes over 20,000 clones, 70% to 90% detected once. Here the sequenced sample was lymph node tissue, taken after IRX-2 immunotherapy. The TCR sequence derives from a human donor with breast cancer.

This CDR3 reads CASSVGAERSYEQYF. The CDR3 DNA sequence: TGTGCCAGCTCAGTAGGGGCCGAGAGATCCTACGAGCAGTACTTC. The rearrangement links TRBV18 to TRBJ2-7, with D possibly matching TRBD1 (5 bases). The CDR3 has 15 residues. Germline-derived CDR1 and CDR2 are KGHSH and LQKENI. The V end was cut by 5 bases, the J end by 1 base, with 15 bases between.